This T cell receptor beta chain derives from a study of cytomegalovirus exposure and HLA in healthy donors. On the study more broadly: A later analysis reported the 100 to 150 validation repertoires used the same platform as the 550 to 700 first-cohort repertoires.

Findings and caveats of the study: According to reports, the classifier identified cytomegalovirus status with high specificity and sensitivity. Subsequent analysis found a tendency for first-cohort TCR clusters to co-occur within the 100 to 150 validation repertoires.

Germline CDR1 is SGHRS and CDR2 is YFSETQ. The junction had 4 bases not matched to a gene; V was cut back by 0 bases and J by 3 bases. The CDR3 is made up of 15 amino acids. About this clone itself: Its antigen is unknown.

TCRdb's table, derived via immunoSEQ multiplex PCR, lists solely in-frame clones and lacks some. The sample includes about 250,000 clones, about 90% of them seen just once. The V gene is TRBV5-1, the J gene TRBJ2-7; 9 bases are shared with TRBD2. The source is a man between 18 and 29 years old in good health and CMV-seropositive. The sequenced sample consisted of PBMCs. The CDR3 nucleotides read TGCGCCAGCAGCTTGGGGCTAGCGGGGTACTACGAGCAGTACTTC. Protein sequence: CASSLGLAGYYEQYF.